The present TCR beta chain was sequenced within a study of blood T cell repertoires in COVID-19. Study in general: Specimens from acute and convalescent COVID-19 originated in the United States, Italy and Spain. From T cells, B-cell-depleted T cells, or PBMCs came the material, which was cDNA or gDNA.

The junction had 4 bases not matched to a gene; V was cut back by 5 bases and J by 4 bases. There are 14 residues in the CDR3. Germline V gene data show CDR1 as SEHNR and CDR2 as FQNEAQ (reference sequence). In the authors' methods: Reference gene primer amplification in the assay estimated nucleated cell counts. Using immunoSEQ multiplex PCR, the repertoire was profiled, and TCRdb retains in-frame clones only, with some absent. The DNA was the basis for D and trimming; V, J and clone size are from that table. The sample lists approximately 130,000 clones, around 90% occurring once. Sequenced sample: peripheral blood. The rearrangement uses TRBV7-9 and TRBJ1-3, with TRBD1 identical over 8 bases. The TCR was taken from a human donor in a cohort sampled during active COVID-19. The CDR3 spells CASSLRQGGNTIYF. The CDR3 DNA follows: TGTGCCAGCAGCCTCCGACAGGGGGGAAACACCATATATTTT.